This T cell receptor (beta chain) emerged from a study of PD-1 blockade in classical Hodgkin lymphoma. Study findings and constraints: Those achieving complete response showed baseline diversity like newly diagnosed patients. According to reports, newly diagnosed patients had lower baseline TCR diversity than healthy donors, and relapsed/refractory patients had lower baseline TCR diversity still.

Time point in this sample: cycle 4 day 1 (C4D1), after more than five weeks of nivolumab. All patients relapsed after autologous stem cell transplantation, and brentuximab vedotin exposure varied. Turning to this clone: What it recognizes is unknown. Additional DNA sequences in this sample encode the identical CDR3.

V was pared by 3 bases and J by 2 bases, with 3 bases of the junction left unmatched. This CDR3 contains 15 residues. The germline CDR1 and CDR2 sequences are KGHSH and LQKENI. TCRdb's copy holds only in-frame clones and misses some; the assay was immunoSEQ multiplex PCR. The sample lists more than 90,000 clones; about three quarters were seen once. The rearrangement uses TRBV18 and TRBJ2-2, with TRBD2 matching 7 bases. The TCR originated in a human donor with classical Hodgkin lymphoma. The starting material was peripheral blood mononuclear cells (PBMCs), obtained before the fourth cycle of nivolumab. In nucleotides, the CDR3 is TGTGCCAGCTCACCGGCGGGGGTCAACACCGGGGAGCTGTTTTTT. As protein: CASSPAGVNTGELFF.